The 27 T cell receptor beta chains below all came from one sample that was sequenced in a study of T cells in Graves' hyperthyroidism and ophthalmopathy. The source material, RNA transcripts, was used to amplify TCR beta CDR3 regions. First-round RT-PCR with HTBI primers amplified the TCR CDR3 region. TCRdb itself ran the multiplex PCR reads through MiXCR, one entry per CDR3 protein. The data show about 720,000 distinct CDR3 sequences, around 19% seen once. Input material: blood. The receptors derive from a woman aged 45-65 years with Graves' hyperthyroidism that later progressed to Graves' ophthalmopathy.

This clonotype was counted only a few times. The chain combines TRBV6-2 or TRBV6-3 with TRBJ1-1; D is undetermined. CDR3 length equals 14 residues. From germline, CDR1 is MNHEY and CDR2 SVGEGT. Trimming shortened V by 5 bases and J by 3 bases, and 13 bases separated the two germline ends. The DNA for the CDR3 is TGTGCCAGCAGTGGCAGAGCTTTTTACACTGAAGCTTTCTTT. Protein: CASSGRAFYTEAFF.

The chain recombines TRBV19 with TRBJ1-5, with D unresolved. CDR3 size: 14 residues. Germline V gives CDR1 LNHDA, CDR2 SQIVND (reference sequence). Trimming took 3 bases from V and 12 from J, leaving 18 bases between them. The CDR3 DNA follows: TGTGCCAGTAGTATCGAGAGGGAAAGTATCCTCCAGCATTTT. Translation: CASSIERESILQHF.

J is TRBJ1-4 and V is TRBV4-2; D call uncertain. The CDR3 is 13 amino acids. CDR1 is LGHNA, CDR2 YNFKEQ, per germline. Trimming took off 0 bases at V and 5 bases at J, with 4 bases between the two ends. The CDR3 spells CASSQDRNEKLFF. The CDR3 region has the DNA TGTGCCAGCAGCCAAGACCGGAATGAAAAACTGTTTTTT.

The table lists this clonotype with many counts. This chain links TRBV12-3 or TRBV12-4 with TRBJ2-5, with a possible D match to TRBD2 (5 bases). V gave up 6 bases and J gave up 4 bases, with 9 bases separating them. The CDR3 covers 12 residues. The CDR3 here is CASRSEGETQYF. The CDR3 nucleotides are TGTGCCAGCAGGAGTGAGGGAGAGACCCAGTACTTC.

This clonotype occurred a few times. The rearrangement joins TRBV6-1 to TRBJ2-5, with D perhaps TRBD1 or TRBD2 (6 bases each). This CDR3 is 14 amino acids long. Germline V gives CDR1 MNHNS, CDR2 SASEGT. The V end was cut by 5 bases, the J end by 2 bases, with 12 bases between. The CDR3 region has the DNA TGTGCCAGCAGTCCCGGGGGCTGGCAAGAGACCCAGTACTTC. It yields the protein CASSPGGWQETQYF.

This clonotype has just a few counts. The chain recombines TRBV5-1 with TRBJ2-7; D call uncertain. V lost 0 bases, J lost 3 bases, and 10 bases lay in between. Germline V gene lookup returns CDR1 SGHRS and CDR2 YFSETQ. The CDR3 loop spans 14 amino acids. CDR3 nucleotide sequence: TGCGCCAGCAGCTTGGTAGGGAACGACTACGAGCAGTACTTC. This gives the protein CASSLVGNDYEQYF. The variable domain in full, completed from reference TRBV5-1 and TRBJ2-7, reads KAGVTQTPRYLIKTRGQQVTLSCSPISGHRSVSWYQQTPGQGLQFLFEYFSETQRNKGNFPGRFSGRQFSNSRSEMNVSTLELGDSALYLCASSLVGNDYEQYFGPGTRLTVT.

As regards this clonotype: An end of the junction does not agree with germline; a read error may underlie this. CDR3 coding DNA: TGTGCTAGCAGCTTACTAGCGGGGATACCTTACAATGAGCAGTTCTTC. It yields the protein CASSLLAGIPYNEQFF. The rearrangement uses TRBV7-7 and TRBJ2-1; 10 bases agree with TRBD2. This CDR3 is built from 16 residues. CDR1 and CDR2 from the germline V gene are SSHAT and FNYEAQ (reference sequence).

This clonotype was observed at least ten times. The chain combines TRBV20-1 with TRBJ2-2; perhaps TRBD2 as D (6 bases). V was shortened by 7 bases and J by 5 bases, with 14 bases between the two germline ends. The CDR3 totals 13 residues. The germline CDR1 and CDR2 sequences are DFQATT and SNEGSKA (reference sequence). CDR3 DNA: TGCAGTGGGTCGGGGGATTTAACCGGGGAGCTGTTTTTT. As protein: CSGSGDLTGELFF.

This clonotype came up many times. J is TRBJ2-7 and V is TRBV5-1; 7 bases map to TRBD1. This CDR3 has 15 residues. V lost 6 bases and J lost 5; bases outside the gene matches: 14. Per the germline V gene, CDR1 is SGHRS and CDR2 is YFSETQ. The CDR3 protein is CASNPTGDSANEQYF. For the CDR3, the DNA is TGCGCCAGCAATCCCACAGGGGATTCCGCAAACGAGCAGTACTTC. Together with reference TRBV5-1 and TRBJ2-7, the CDR3 gives the full variable domain: KAGVTQTPRYLIKTRGQQVTLSCSPISGHRSVSWYQQTPGQGLQFLFEYFSETQRNKGNFPGRFSGRQFSNSRSEMNVSTLELGDSALYLCASNPTGDSANEQYFGPGTRLTVT.

This clonotype has ten or more counts. Written as DNA, the CDR3 is TGTGCCGGCACAGGGGGCTGGAATGAAAAACTGTTTTTT. The encoded protein is CAGTGGWNEKLFF. V and J are TRBV30 and TRBJ1-4; 9 bases agree with TRBD1. Per the germline V gene, CDR1 is GTSNPN and CDR2 is SVGIG (reference sequence). The V segment lost 8 bases and the J segment 5 bases; nucleotides outside the gene matches: 6. The CDR3 is 13 residues long.

The V and J genes are TRBV7-9 and TRBJ1-1; D perhaps matches TRBD1 (6 bases). V lost 3 bases and J 1 base, leaving 12 bases between the germline ends. The CDR3 length is 15 residues. CDR1 is SEHNR, CDR2 FQNEAQ, per germline (reference sequence). The CDR3 nucleotides are TGTGCCAGCAGCTTGCCCGGGACAAAGAACACTGAAGCTTTCTTT. It codes for CASSLPGTKNTEAFF.

The sample holds many counts of this clonotype. This sequence joins TRBV2 and TRBJ1-5, with TRBD1 identical over 7 bases. The CDR3 consists of 15 residues. V shed 1 base and J 3 bases; nucleotides not matched to a gene: 3. Germline V gene data show CDR1 as SNHLY and CDR2 as FYNNEI. DNA for the CDR3: TGTGCCAGCAGTGAAGAGACAGGGTTCAATCAGCCCCAGCATTTT. Translating it yields CASSEETGFNQPQHF.

This clonotype was recorded at least ten times. This sequence joins TRBV11-2 and TRBJ1-6; no firm D call. This CDR3 contains 15 residues. Germline assignment: CDR1 SGHAT and CDR2 FQNNGV. The V end was cut by 0 bases, the J end by 4 bases, with 7 bases between. In nucleotides, the CDR3 is TGTGCCAGCAGCTTAGAGACGGTTTATAATTCACCCCTCCACTTT. It encodes CASSLETVYNSPLHF.

The chain employs TRBV11-2 and TRBJ2-3; 7 positions match TRBD1. Germline V gene sequence: CDR1 SGHAT, CDR2 FQNNGV. This CDR3 has 17 amino acids. The junction had 15 bases not matched to a gene; V was cut back by 5 bases and J by 4 bases. The CDR3 protein is CASSPTMGQFIPDTQYF. The CDR3 DNA follows: TGTGCCAGCAGCCCAACGATGGGACAGTTTATTCCAGATACGCAGTATTTT.

The chain combines TRBV19 with TRBJ1-1; D possibly corresponds to TRBD1 (5 bases). Trimming took 3 bases from V and 6 from J, leaving 8 bases between them. This CDR3 has 12 residues. The germline V gene encodes CDR1 LNHDA and CDR2 SQIVND (reference sequence). The CDR3 loop reads CASSIGAAEAFF. In DNA form, the CDR3 reads TGTGCCAGTAGTATCGGGGCCGCTGAAGCTTTCTTT.

This clonotype came up many times. CDR3 DNA: TGTGCCAGCGACGGACCCCAGGCCGCTGAAGCTTTCTTT. Translated, it gives CASDGPQAAEAFF. The J gene is TRBJ1-1, the V gene TRBV13; D unresolved. The ends were cut back, 8 bases at V and 6 bases at J, with 16 bases in the middle. The CDR3 runs 13 residues. CDR1 and CDR2 (germline): PRHDT, FYEKMQ (reference sequence).

This chain joins TRBV3-1 and TRBJ2-6; D call uncertain. V shed 0 bases and J shed 0 bases, with 6 bases lying between them. This CDR3 comprises 16 residues. Per germline, CDR1 LGHDT and CDR2 YNNKEL (reference sequence). The CDR3 loop is CASSQDLVSGANVLTF. Here the CDR3 DNA reads TGTGCCAGCAGCCAAGATCTTGTCTCTGGGGCCAACGTCCTGACTTTC.

This clonotype showed up just a few times. The genes are TRBV6-5 and TRBJ1-6; possible D gene TRBD1, 6 bases. Germline-derived CDR1 and CDR2 are MNHEY and SVGAGI. The CDR3 is 16 amino acids. V was pared by 2 bases and J by 8 bases, with 16 bases between. The CDR3 loop reads CASSYVPGGLHSPLHF. The CDR3 bases are TGTGCCAGCAGTTACGTCCCCGGGGGCCTCCATTCACCCCTCCACTTT.

The rearrangement uses TRBV4-1 and TRBJ1-1, with D tentatively TRBD1 (5 bases). There are 15 residues in the CDR3. The V and J ends lost 2 bases and 8 bases respectively, with 18 bases between them. CDR1 is MGHRA and CDR2 is YSYEKL in the germline V gene. The CDR3 DNA reads TGCGCCAGCAGCCAAACCGGGACGGGAAGAAAGGAAGCTTTCTTT. Its protein product is CASSQTGTGRKEAFF.

This clonotype was detected a few times. This chain connects TRBV3-1 to TRBJ2-1, with TRBD1 matching 7 bases. Germline V lookup: CDR1 LGHDT, CDR2 YNNKEL (reference sequence). The V and J ends lost 2 bases and 10 bases, in that order; junction bases with no gene match: 26. CDR3 size: 20 residues. CDR3 nucleotide sequence: TGTGCCAGCAGCCAAAGGTTAGACAGGGTTCTTGGCGGAGGTCGTTGGGAGCAGTTCTTC. It is translated as CASSQRLDRVLGGGRWEQFF.

This clonotype was observed a handful of times. The chain is built from TRBV5-5 and TRBJ2-5; TRBD2 might be the D (5 bases). This CDR3 has 14 amino acids. Germline V CDR1 and CDR2: SGHKS, YYEKEE (reference sequence). The V gene lost 4 bases and the J gene lost 5 bases, with 15 bases spanning the gap. The CDR3 region is CASSLTEGGETQYF. CDR3 bases: TGTGCCAGCAGCCTGACCGAGGGTGGCGAGACCCAGTACTTC.

A few counts support this clonotype. This chain joins TRBV20-1 and TRBJ1-6; D might be TRBD1 (5 bases). CDR1 DFQATT and CDR2 SNEGSKA come from the germline V gene (reference sequence). Trimming stripped 0 bases from V and 7 bases from J, with 16 bases between. The CDR3 runs to 16 residues. The CDR3 DNA follows: TGCAGTGCTAGAGACTCTTCAGGGTTCAGCAATTCACCCCTCCACTTT. Its translation: CSARDSSGFSNSPLHF.

Comments on this clonotype: With a much larger clone just one base away, this may be a read error. J is TRBJ2-7 and V is TRBV10-3; maybe TRBD2 (6 bases). The V end was cut by 6 bases, the J end by 3 bases, with 18 bases between. The germline V gene encodes CDR1 ENHRY and CDR2 SYGVKD. The CDR3 length is 15 residues. The CDR3 sequence is CAISPESAGGYEQYF. In DNA, the CDR3 is TGTGCCATCAGCCCCGAATCAGCGGGCGGCTACGAGCAGTACTTC.

This clonotype appeared a few times. This chain uses TRBV18 with TRBJ1-5; D gene unclear. V shed 4 bases and J shed 6 bases, with 13 bases lying between them. Germline assignment: CDR1 KGHSH and CDR2 LQKENI. The CDR3 extends over 14 amino acids. CDR3 in DNA: TGTGCCAGCTCACAGTCGGAATTAAGTCAGCCCCAGCATTTT. This sequence encodes CASSQSELSQPQHF.

V gene TRBV6-1 combines with J gene TRBJ2-5; no clear D gene. V dropped 1 base and J dropped 7 bases, with 13 bases sitting between them. The CDR3 runs 14 residues. Germline CDR1 and CDR2: MNHNS and SASEGT. In nucleotides, the CDR3 is TGTGCCAGCAGTGAAGAGGTAGGGTTACGGACCCAGTACTTC. Encoded protein: CASSEEVGLRTQYF.

This clonotype was detected only a few times. The chain carries TRBV5-1 and TRBJ1-2; TRBD1 aligns across 8 bases. Germline-derived CDR1 and CDR2 are SGHRS and YFSETQ. The CDR3 extends over 14 amino acids. V shed 3 bases, J shed 3 bases, and the junction held 4 bases outside the gene matches. The CDR3 spells CASSSSGGDYGYTF. For the CDR3, the DNA is TGCGCCAGCAGCTCATCAGGGGGCGACTATGGCTACACCTTC.

In its sample, this clonotype was seen a few times. The chain has TRBV4-1 and TRBJ1-5; possible D gene TRBD1, 5 bases. The germline gives CDR1 MGHRA, CDR2 YSYEKL. This CDR3 contains 14 residues. V was trimmed by 4 bases and J by 2 bases, leaving 9 bases between them. The CDR3: CASSPRDGNQPQHF. DNA for the CDR3: TGCGCCAGCAGCCCCAGGGATGGCAATCAGCCCCAGCATTTT.